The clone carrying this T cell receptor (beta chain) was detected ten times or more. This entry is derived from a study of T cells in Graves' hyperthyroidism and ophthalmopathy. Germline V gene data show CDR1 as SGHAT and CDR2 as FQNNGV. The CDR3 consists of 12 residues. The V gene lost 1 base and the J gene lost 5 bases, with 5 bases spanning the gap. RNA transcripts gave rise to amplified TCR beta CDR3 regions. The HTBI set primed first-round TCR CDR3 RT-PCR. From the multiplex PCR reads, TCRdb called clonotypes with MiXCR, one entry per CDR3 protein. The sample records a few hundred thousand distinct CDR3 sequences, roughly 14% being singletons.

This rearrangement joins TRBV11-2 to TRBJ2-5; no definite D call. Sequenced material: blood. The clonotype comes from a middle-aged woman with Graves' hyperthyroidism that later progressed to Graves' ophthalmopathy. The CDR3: CASSLVSETQYF. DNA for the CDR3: TGTGCCAGCAGCTTAGTCTCGGAGACCCAGTACTTC.